This TCR beta chain was captured by sequencing in a study of T cells after yellow fever vaccination. Across the whole study: CD3, CD45RA, CCR7 and CD95 were used to sort EM, EMRA, CM and Tscm memory subsets. Fractions containing few cells were prepared with SMART-Seq v4 Ultra Low Input.

Study conclusions and caveats: Sequencing of sorted memory subsets on day 0 failed to detect almost all vaccine-responding clonotypes.

The CDR3 extends over 17 amino acids. The germline gives CDR1 ENHRY, CDR2 SYGVKD. V dropped 1 base and J dropped 1 base, with 16 bases sitting between them. TCRdb used MiXCR to reprocess the 5' RACE reads, holding one entry per CDR3 protein. The sample holds about 26,000 distinct CDR3 sequences, roughly 4.5% seen once. In this sample, this clonotype turned up many times. This receptor was identified in a man younger than 35 who received the YFV17D yellow fever vaccine. The chain couples TRBV10-3 to TRBJ2-5; possibly TRBD1 or TRBD2 for D (5 bases each). Source: PBMCs, either bulk or a sorted T-cell subset (CD4+, CD8+, memory, or dextramer-sorted; not recorded which), taken on the day of the yellow fever booster vaccination. This chain's CDR3 is CAISEFPSHQGQETQYF. The CDR3 DNA reads as TGTGCCATCAGTGAGTTCCCTAGCCATCAGGGCCAAGAGACCCAGTACTTC.